The 10 T cell receptor beta chains listed next were all sequenced from one sample in a study of blood T cell repertoires in COVID-19. The assay was immunoSEQ multiplex PCR, and TCRdb's table has in-frame clones only and misses some. In the table there are 80,000 to 100,000 clones, nearly 90% of which are singletons. The sample consisted of peripheral blood. Source of these receptors: a man aged 65 to 85 with acute or convalescent COVID-19.

The genes are TRBV18 and TRBJ1-5; TRBD1 matches 8 bases. This CDR3 spans 16 amino acids. Germline V CDR1 and CDR2: KGHSH, LQKENI. Losses at the gene ends were 3 bases for V and 2 bases for J; bases not matched to a gene: 6. The CDR3, as DNA: TGTGCCAGCTCACCCTACGGACAGGGTGGCAATCAGCCCCAGCATTTT. Translating it yields CASSPYGQGGNQPQHF.

The chain is built from TRBV7-2 and TRBJ1-1; TRBD1 might be the D (5 bases). The CDR3 loop spans 15 amino acids. Germline loops: CDR1 SGHTA, CDR2 FQGNSA. V lost 2 bases and J 0 bases, leaving 10 bases between the germline ends. As DNA, the CDR3 is TGTGCCAGCAGCTTATTCGGGGGGATGAACACTGAAGCTTTCTTT. Its translation is CASSLFGGMNTEAFF.

Points on this clone: A junction boundary mismatches the germline segment, possibly from a read error. V gene TRBV5-1 combines with J gene TRBJ2-2; D remains unclear. The CDR3 has 13 amino acids. The V gene's germline CDR1 is SGHRS and CDR2 YFSETQ. The CDR3: CGSKPGNTGELFF. CDR3 DNA sequence: TGCGGCAGCAAACCGGGGAACACCGGGGAGCTGTTTTTT.

The V and J genes are TRBV5-1 and TRBJ2-2; D call uncertain. The V gene's germline CDR1 is SGHRS and CDR2 YFSETQ. This CDR3 has 14 amino acids. V lost 2 bases and J lost 6, with 11 bases in between. Here the CDR3 reads CASSFDSSPGELFF. DNA of the CDR3: TGCGCCAGCAGCTTCGACTCTTCTCCCGGGGAGCTGTTTTTT.

This chain joins TRBV24-1 and TRBJ2-2; 8 bases align to TRBD2. This CDR3 comprises 15 residues. The germline CDR1 and CDR2 sequences are KGHDR and SFDVKD. V was pared by 5 bases and J by 3 bases, with 4 bases of the junction left unmatched. For the CDR3, the DNA is TGTGCCACCAGTGGAGTTAGCGGGGACACCGGGGAGCTGTTTTTT. Translation: CATSGVSGDTGELFF.

The rearrangement uses TRBV6-6 and TRBJ1-5, with TRBD1 identical over 7 bases. The V and J ends lost 5 bases and 4 bases, in that order; junction bases with no gene match: 8. Germline CDR1 reads MNHNY; CDR2 reads SVGAGI (reference sequence). This CDR3 spans 15 amino acids. The CDR3 is CASSTTGSPNQPQHF. In DNA form, the CDR3 reads TGTGCCAGCAGTACGACAGGGAGTCCTAATCAGCCCCAGCATTTT.

J is TRBJ2-5 and V is TRBV11-2; TRBD2 matches 12 bases. This CDR3 has 17 amino acids. Germline lookup yields CDR1 SGHAT and CDR2 FQNNGV. V lost 5 bases, J lost 4 bases, and 11 bases stayed unmatched. The CDR3 loop reads CASSPGARTSGIETQYF. The CDR3 coding sequence is TGTGCCAGCAGCCCGGGAGCGAGGACTAGCGGGATAGAGACCCAGTACTTC.

V gene TRBV18 combines with J gene TRBJ1-4; 7 bases match TRBD1. CDR3 length: 14 residues. With V trimmed by 1 base and J by 5 bases, 1 base remained unmatched. CDR1 is KGHSH, CDR2 LQKENI, per germline. For the CDR3, the DNA is TGTGCCAGCTCACCACAGGGGGCCAATGAAAAACTGTTTTTT. Protein sequence: CASSPQGANEKLFF.

V usage is TRBV25-1 and J usage is TRBJ1-4; no definite D call. Per the germline V gene, CDR1 is MGHDK and CDR2 is SYGVNS. Trimming took off 0 bases at V and 0 bases at J, with 11 bases between the two ends. This CDR3 comprises 17 residues. The CDR3 DNA sequence: TGTGCCAGCAGTGAATATCGGGGTATCGCAACTAATGAAAAACTGTTTTTT. This sequence encodes CASSEYRGIATNEKLFF. The entire variable domain, with the rest obtained from reference TRBV25-1 and TRBJ1-4, is as follows: EADIYQTPRYLVIGTGKKITLECSQTMGHDKMYWYQQDPGMELHLIHYSYGVNSTEKGDLSSESTVSRIRTEHFPLTLESARPSHTSQYLCASSEYRGIATNEKLFFGSGTQLSVL.

The chain couples TRBV6-1 to TRBJ1-6; the D gene is possibly TRBD1 (6 bases). V was trimmed by 4 bases and J by 0 bases, leaving 19 bases between them. The CDR3 totals 19 residues. The germline gives CDR1 MNHNS, CDR2 SASEGT. CDR3: CASSGSRGGGSSYNSPLHF. CDR3 nucleotides: TGTGCCAGCAGTGGGTCCCGAGGGGGTGGTAGCTCCTATAATTCACCCCTCCACTTT.